Presented here are 14 T cell receptor beta chains from one specimen sequenced in a study of blood T cell repertoires in COVID-19. Sequenced by immunoSEQ multiplex PCR; TCRdb stores in-frame clones only, minus some. Among more than 150,000 clones listed, roughly 80% were seen once. Input material: peripheral blood. The source is a man aged 45 to 65 who had recovered from COVID-19.

The chain couples TRBV7-8 to TRBJ1-6, with 10 bases that match TRBD1. The CDR3 extends over 14 amino acids. V dropped 4 bases and J dropped 8; count of bases not matched to a gene: 2. Germline CDR1 reads SGHVS; CDR2 reads FQNEAQ. The CDR3 reads CASSWDRGDSPLHF. In nucleotides, the CDR3 is TGTGCCAGCAGCTGGGACAGGGGTGATTCACCCCTCCACTTT.

The chain's CDR3 is CASSRTGDTEAFF. CDR3 nucleotide sequence: TGTGCCAGCAGCCGGACAGGGGACACTGAAGCTTTCTTT. The chain recombines TRBV27 with TRBJ1-1; 9 bases are a match to TRBD1. CDR1 is MNHEY, CDR2 SMNVEV, per germline (reference sequence). The CDR3 extends over 13 amino acids. The V and J ends lost 6 bases and 3 bases, in that order; junction bases with no gene match: 2.

The chain has TRBV5-3 and TRBJ1-4; D unclear. TRBV5-3 is an open reading frame whose function is uncertain. The ends were cut back, 4 bases at V and 5 bases at J, with 15 bases in the middle. This CDR3 comprises 15 residues. CDR3 in DNA: TGTGCCAGAAGCCCCGGCCGGGGATCGAATGAAAAACTGTTTTTT. It codes for CARSPGRGSNEKLFF.

This rearrangement joins TRBV30 to TRBJ1-5; D possibly corresponds to TRBD1 (6 bases). The CDR3 has 12 amino acids. V was clipped by 7 bases and J by 10 bases, with 17 bases between them. Germline CDR1 reads GTSNPN; CDR2 reads SVGIG (reference sequence). The CDR3 loop reads CASGTPAGPQHF. Written as DNA, the CDR3 is TGTGCCTCTGGGACACCGGCAGGCCCCCAGCATTTT.

V gene TRBV5-1 combines with J gene TRBJ2-7; perhaps TRBD1 as D (6 bases). The germline V gene encodes CDR1 SGHRS and CDR2 YFSETQ. The CDR3 loop spans 16 amino acids. Trimming took off 0 bases at V and 6 bases at J, with 19 bases between the two ends. CDR3 in amino acids: CASSLGATRDTAEQYF. The CDR3 DNA is TGCGCCAGCAGCTTGGGAGCTACTCGGGACACGGCCGAGCAGTACTTC.

This chain joins TRBV5-8 and TRBJ2-1, with a tentative D call TRBD2 (6 bases). Trimming removed 0 bases at V and 1 base at J, with 8 bases between. The CDR3 has 15 amino acids. Germline loops: CDR1 SGHTS, CDR2 YDEGEE. CDR3 sequence (DNA): TGTGCCAGCAGCTTGGATAGCGGATCCTACAATGAGCAGTTCTTC. Encoded protein: CASSLDSGSYNEQFF.

This rearrangement joins TRBV4-1 to TRBJ2-1; D possibly corresponds to TRBD2 (6 bases). The V end lost 4 bases, the J end lost 8 bases, and 15 bases lay between the germline ends. This CDR3 has 14 residues. Germline values: CDR1 MGHRA, CDR2 YSYEKL. In nucleotides, the CDR3 is TGCGCCAGCAGCCCTCGGGAGAATGATGATGAGCAGTTCTTC. This gives the protein CASSPRENDDEQFF.

The chain joins TRBV28 to TRBJ2-7; 7 positions match TRBD2. The CDR3 covers 14 residues. V lost 4 bases and J lost 2; bases outside the gene matches: 5. Germline V gene data show CDR1 as MDHEN and CDR2 as SYDVKM. This CDR3 is CASSWGGAAYEQYF. CDR3 in DNA: TGTGCCAGCAGTTGGGGAGGGGCGGCCTACGAGCAGTACTTC.

The rearrangement joins TRBV19 to TRBJ2-7; 7 bases map to TRBD2. J was trimmed by 4 bases and V by 4 bases; bases with no gene match: 10. The germline V gene encodes CDR1 LNHDA and CDR2 SQIVND (reference sequence). This CDR3 region has 15 residues. The CDR3 bases are TGTGCCAGTAGTACGTCGTCGGGAGGACCGTACGAGCAGTACTTC. It specifies CASSTSSGGPYEQYF.

This clone was recorded a few times. V usage is TRBV7-9 and J usage is TRBJ1-4; D possibly corresponds to TRBD1 (6 bases). Germline loops: CDR1 SEHNR, CDR2 FQNEAQ (reference sequence). Trimming took off 3 bases at V and 3 bases at J, with 14 bases between the two ends. The CDR3 contains 16 residues. The CDR3 region is CASSFQPGQSNEKLFF. The CDR3, as DNA: TGTGCCAGCAGCTTTCAACCGGGACAATCTAATGAAAAACTGTTTTTT.

The chain recombines TRBV27 with TRBJ2-2; 7 bases align to TRBD1. The germline gives CDR1 MNHEY, CDR2 SMNVEV (reference sequence). The CDR3 has 15 residues. The J segment lost 4 bases and the V segment lost 9 bases, leaving 11 bases of the junction unmatched. CDR3 loop: CASTPGQIITGELFF. CDR3 DNA: TGTGCCAGTACACCGGGACAGATTATCACCGGGGAGCTGTTTTTT.

CDR3 nucleotide sequence: TGTGCCACCAGCAGATTAGGACAGAACTATGGCTACACCTTC. It translates to CATSRLGQNYGYTF. J is TRBJ1-2 and V is TRBV15, with TRBD1 as a possible D gene (6 bases). This CDR3 comprises 14 residues. CDR1 is LNHNV, CDR2 YYDKDF, per germline (reference sequence). Between the trimmed V and J ends, which lost 2 bases and 2 bases, there was a span of 9 bases.

J is TRBJ2-1 and V is TRBV20-1, with 7 nucleotides matching TRBD2. The germline gives CDR1 DFQATT, CDR2 SNEGSKA (reference sequence). The CDR3 runs 18 residues. Germline trimming cut 3 bases from V and 9 bases from J; bases unmatched to any gene: 23. CDR3 nucleotide sequence: TGCAGTGCTAGTAATCTGCACGGCGGGAGAGGGTTTAGGGTTGAGCAGTTCTTC. Its translation is CSASNLHGGRGFRVEQFF.

The rearrangement joins TRBV7-6 to TRBJ2-1; 11 bases are a match to TRBD2. Germline lookup yields CDR1 SGHVS and CDR2 FNYEAQ. The CDR3 extends over 16 amino acids. The trim removed 1 base at V and 8 bases at J, leaving 7 bases unmatched. CDR3 nucleotide sequence: TGTGCCAGCAGCTTAGGTAGCGGGAGGGCGGGCGATGAGCAGTTCTTC. Encoded protein: CASSLGSGRAGDEQFF.